The sequence of this TCR beta chain was determined in a study of cytomegalovirus exposure and HLA in healthy donors. Study-wide background: HLA-typed donors were the source of approximately 80 million unique TCRs, which an early data release held.

PCR used 60 Vbeta primers and 13 Jbeta primers. Method: immunoSEQ multiplex PCR; TCRdb's copy keeps in-frame clones and lacks some. The sample features about 140,000 clones, with about 2.2% in its top ten. Study findings and constraints: In a later analysis, TCR beta V- and J-gene trimming was associated with a missense DCLRE1C variant. Later analysis identified 17,000 or so TCR beta sequences associated with HLA alleles, using a false discovery rate threshold of 0.05. The records held CMV serostatus as the only immune exposure information.

Remarks on this clone: What it binds is unknown.

The CDR3 consists of 15 residues. V was cut by 4 bases and J by 5 bases, with 17 bases left in between. Germline assignment: CDR1 LGHNT and CDR2 FRNRAP. The clonotype comes from a young woman in good health and CMV-seronegative. The J gene is TRBJ2-5, the V gene TRBV12-5, with D perhaps TRBD2 (6 bases). Sequenced input: PBMCs. CDR3 protein: CASGYVAAGGETQYF. The CDR3 DNA sequence: TGTGCTAGTGGTTATGTAGCGGCTGGCGGGGAGACCCAGTACTTC. Together with reference TRBV12-5 and TRBJ2-5, the CDR3 gives the full variable domain: DARVTQTPRHKVTEMGQEVTMRCQPILGHNTVFWYRQTMMQGLELLAYFRNRAPLDDSGMPKDRFSAEMPDATLATLKIQPSEPRDSAVYFCASGYVAAGGETQYFGPGTRLLVL.